The entry below gives a single TCR beta chain sequence along with its context. V lost 3 bases, J lost 6 bases, and 12 bases lay in between. The CDR3 totals 13 residues. The germline gives CDR1 WSHSY, CDR2 SAAADI. This sample was taken from a study of relationships among human T cell subsets. Semiquantitative ARM-PCR amplified T cell receptor alpha and beta CDR3 regions from mRNA. Tagged nested gene-specific primers were used first, then communal superprimers amplified exponentially. Via MiXCR, TCRdb re-called the multiplex PCR reads, giving one row per CDR3 protein. The sample yields over 14,000 distinct CDR3 sequences, 62% seen once.

The rearrangement links TRBV10-2 to TRBJ2-7; TRBD2 might be the D (6 bases). The receptor's source is a man aged 35 to 55 in good health. Input material: total T cells sorted from blood. CDR3 amino acids: CASSEGRGGEQYF. In DNA, the CDR3 is TGCGCCAGCAGTGAAGGTCGGGGAGGCGAGCAGTACTTC.